A single sample gave rise to the 15 T cell receptor beta chains below, sequenced in a study of blood T cell repertoires in COVID-19. This table comes from immunoSEQ multiplex PCR, and its TCRdb copy is limited to in-frame clones, with some not included. The repertoire has roughly 190,000 clones, approximately 90% of them found once; the top ten carry around 4.8%. The sequencing input was peripheral blood. The receptor set was obtained from a human donor in a cohort sampled during active COVID-19.

This clone came up once. The rearrangement links TRBV5-1 to TRBJ2-1, with 7 bases identical to TRBD2. CDR3 size: 16 residues. From germline, CDR1 is SGHRS and CDR2 YFSETQ. After removal of 1 base from V and 6 bases from J, the junction contained 10 bases not matched to a gene. CDR3 nucleotides: TGCGCCAGCAGCTTGAGTGGACGGGACTACCCCAATGAGCAGTTCTTC. This codes for CASSLSGRDYPNEQFF.

The V and J genes are TRBV29-1 and TRBJ1-5; the D gene is possibly TRBD1 (6 bases). The CDR3 runs 13 residues. In germline, CDR1 is SQVTM, CDR2 ANQGSEA. V was pared by 4 bases and J by 6 bases, with 13 bases between. The CDR3 here is CSVASGVGQPQHF. CDR3 DNA sequence: TGCAGCGTTGCGTCAGGGGTCGGTCAGCCCCAGCATTTT.

The rearrangement joins TRBV19 to TRBJ2-5; the D gene is possibly TRBD2 (6 bases). Looked up from germline, CDR1 is LNHDA and CDR2 is SQIVND (reference sequence). Trimming took 5 bases from V and 9 from J, leaving 16 bases between them. This CDR3 spans 13 amino acids. CDR3 DNA: TGTGCCAGTAGTGTGTGGAGGGACGCGGCCCAGTACTTC. Translating it yields CASSVWRDAAQYF.

The V gene is TRBV7-9, the J gene TRBJ2-1; possibly TRBD2 for D (6 bases). V gave up 8 bases and J gave up 4 bases, with 12 bases separating them. Germline V lookup: CDR1 SEHNR, CDR2 FQNEAQ (reference sequence). The CDR3 sequence is 13 residues long. The CDR3, as DNA: TGTGCCAGCGCGGGTCGGGGGTACAATGAGCAGTTCTTC. It yields the protein CASAGRGYNEQFF.

The chain uses TRBV4-1 and TRBJ2-7; 14 bases match TRBD2. The CDR3 is 19 residues long. Germline V gene data show CDR1 as MGHRA and CDR2 as YSYEKL. Trimming at V came to 1 base and at J to 5 bases, leaving 13 bases not matched to a gene. In DNA, the CDR3 is TGCGCCAGCAGCCAAGGTCGGACAGGGGGACTAGCGGGAGCCCACGAGCAGTACTTC. This gives the protein CASSQGRTGGLAGAHEQYF.

The chain combines TRBV27 with TRBJ2-1; TRBD1 agrees at 8 bases. The germline CDR1 and CDR2 sequences are MNHEY and SMNVEV (reference sequence). This CDR3 contains 16 residues. V lost 6 bases to trimming and J lost 5 bases; unmatched junction nucleotides: 12. DNA of the CDR3: TGTGCCAGCAGACTATTCGGACAGGGTAGTAACAATGAGCAGTTCTTC. It translates to CASRLFGQGSNNEQFF.

The chain carries TRBV19 and TRBJ1-5, with D unclear. The CDR3 loop spans 16 amino acids. Trimming stripped 2 bases from V and 4 bases from J, with 15 bases between. The V gene's germline CDR1 is LNHDA and CDR2 SQIVND (reference sequence). Here the CDR3 DNA reads TGTGCCAGTAGTATAAACCCGGTGGGAGGGAATCAGCCCCAGCATTTT. This sequence encodes CASSINPVGGNQPQHF.

In this sample, this clone turned up a few times. The chain's CDR3 is CASSYIGQGNSPLHF. CDR3 sequence (DNA): TGCGCCAGCAGCTATATAGGACAGGGGAATTCACCCCTCCACTTT. V gene TRBV5-1 combines with J gene TRBJ1-6; 9 bases are a match to TRBD1. V lost 3 bases to trimming and J lost 7 bases; unmatched junction nucleotides: 5. The V gene's germline CDR1 is SGHRS and CDR2 YFSETQ. The length of the CDR3 is 15 residues.

V gene TRBV9 combines with J gene TRBJ2-1, with TRBD2 matching over 13 bases. The V gene end was trimmed by 0 bases and the J gene end by 8 bases; junction bases not matched to a gene: 2. CDR1 is SGDLS, CDR2 YYNGEE, per germline. The CDR3 is made up of 15 amino acids. CDR3 region: CASSVGLAGGYEQFF. The CDR3 region has the DNA TGTGCCAGCAGCGTAGGACTAGCGGGAGGTTATGAGCAGTTCTTC. The whole variable domain, filled in from reference TRBV9 and TRBJ2-1, reads DSGVTQTPKHLITATGQRVTLRCSPRSGDLSVYWYQQSLDQGLQFLIQYYNGEERAKGNILERFSAQQFPDLHSELNLSSLELGDSALYFCASSVGLAGGYEQFFGPGTRLTVL.

This chain joins TRBV24-1 and TRBJ2-5, with D perhaps TRBD1 (6 bases). Germline CDR1 is KGHDR and CDR2 is SFDVKD. CDR3 size: 15 residues. V was clipped by 1 base and J by 1 base, with 9 bases between them. Here the CDR3 DNA reads TGTGCCACCAGTGATTTCAGGGGTGGCCAAGAGACCCAGTACTTC. This translates into CATSDFRGGQETQYF.

The CDR3 region has the DNA TGTGCCAGCAGCTTCGGACGGGGGTCGGATGGCTACACCTTC. The encoded protein is CASSFGRGSDGYTF. The rearrangement links TRBV5-6 to TRBJ1-2; a weak D match, TRBD1 (5 bases). Trimming cost V 2 bases and J 6 bases, with 14 bases left between them. Germline CDR1 reads SGHDT; CDR2 reads YYEEEE. The CDR3 has 14 residues.

The chain has TRBV10-2 and TRBJ2-3; 7 nucleotides match TRBD1. In germline, CDR1 is WSHSY, CDR2 SAAADI. This CDR3 contains 15 residues. Trimming cost V 2 bases and J 2 bases; bases outside gene matches: 4. CDR3 residues: CASSEEGANTDTQYF. Written as DNA, the CDR3 is TGCGCCAGCAGTGAGGAGGGGGCGAACACAGATACGCAGTATTTT.

The CDR3 nucleotides are TGTGCCAGCAGTAACAGGGGTTTGGGAAGCAATCAGCCCCAGCATTTT. Translating it yields CASSNRGLGSNQPQHF. The V gene is TRBV27, the J gene TRBJ1-5; 7 bases fit TRBD1. The CDR3 has 16 amino acids. V was clipped by 5 bases and J by 1 base; unmatched bases: 8. Germline CDR1 reads MNHEY; CDR2 reads SMNVEV (reference sequence).

The chain combines TRBV13 with TRBJ2-1; 10 positions agree with TRBD2. The length of the CDR3 is 15 residues. V lost 4 bases, J lost 5 bases, and 5 bases stayed unmatched. The germline V gene encodes CDR1 PRHDT and CDR2 FYEKMQ (reference sequence). The CDR3 is CASSSSGGAHNEQFF. CDR3 in DNA: TGTGCCAGCAGCTCGAGCGGGGGGGCCCACAATGAGCAGTTCTTC. Looking up the rest from reference TRBV13 and TRBJ2-1 gives the full variable domain: AAGVIQSPRHLIKEKRETATLKCYPIPRHDTVYWYQQGPGQDPQFLISFYEKMQSDKGSIPDRFSAQQFSDYHSELNMSSLELGDSALYFCASSSSGGAHNEQFFGPGTRLTVL.

The rearrangement joins TRBV7-2 to TRBJ2-7; 7 positions agree with TRBD2. Trimming removed 0 bases from V and 2 bases from J; junction bases left unmatched: 4. The CDR3 runs to 15 residues. Germline V gives CDR1 SGHTA, CDR2 FQGNSA. The CDR3, as DNA: TGTGCCAGCAGCTTAGCGGGGGGGAACACCTACGAGCAGTACTTC. This codes for CASSLAGGNTYEQYF. The full variable domain, with the rest looked up from reference TRBV7-2 and TRBJ2-7, is GAGVSQSPSNKVTEKGKDVELRCDPISGHTALYWYRQSLGQGLEFLIYFQGNSAPDKSGLPSDRFSAERTGGSVSTLTIQRTQQEDSAVYLCASSLAGGNTYEQYFGPGTRLTVT.